This TCR beta chain emerged from a study of cytomegalovirus exposure and HLA in healthy donors. Study background: It was reported in a later analysis that the approximately 120 validation repertoires used the same platform as the approximately 670 first-cohort repertoires.

Repertoires were generated with immunoSEQ multiplex PCR, while TCRdb's copy carries only in-frame clones and drops some. The sample carries about 200,000 clones, around 80% recorded once. Comments on this clone: Antigen: not known.

Study results and caveats: The study flagged roughly 160 TCR beta chains as cytomegalovirus-associated. The classifier, whose performance was assessed in both the original and validation cohorts, reportedly diagnosed cytomegalovirus status with high specificity and sensitivity.

V lost 6 bases, J lost 5 bases, and 17 bases lay in between. CDR3 length equals 15 residues. Germline CDR1 reads MNHNS; CDR2 reads SASEGT. This clonotype was obtained from a woman in her twenties or thirties in good health and CMV-seropositive. Sequenced material: PBMCs. The chain couples TRBV6-1 to TRBJ2-1; a weak D match, TRBD1 (5 bases). The CDR3 is CASRGAFSPHNEQFF. In DNA, the CDR3 is TGTGCCAGCAGAGGGGCTTTTTCCCCACACAATGAGCAGTTCTTC.